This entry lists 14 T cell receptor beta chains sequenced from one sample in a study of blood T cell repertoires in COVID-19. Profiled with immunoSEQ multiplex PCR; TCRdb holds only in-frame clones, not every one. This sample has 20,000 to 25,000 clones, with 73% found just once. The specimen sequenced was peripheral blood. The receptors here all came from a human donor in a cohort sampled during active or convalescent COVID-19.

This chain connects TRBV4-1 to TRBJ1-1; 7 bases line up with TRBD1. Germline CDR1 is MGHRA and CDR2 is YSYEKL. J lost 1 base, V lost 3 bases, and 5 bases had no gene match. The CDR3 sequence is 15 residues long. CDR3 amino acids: CASSQGTAQNTEAFF. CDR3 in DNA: TGCGCCAGCAGCCAGGGGACAGCCCAGAACACTGAAGCTTTCTTT.

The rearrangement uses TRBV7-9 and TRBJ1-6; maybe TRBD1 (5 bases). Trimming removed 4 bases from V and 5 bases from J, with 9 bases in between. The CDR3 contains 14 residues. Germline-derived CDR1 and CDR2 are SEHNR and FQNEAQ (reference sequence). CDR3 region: CASSSWGDNSPLHF. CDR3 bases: TGTGCCAGCAGCTCTTGGGGGGATAATTCACCCCTCCACTTT. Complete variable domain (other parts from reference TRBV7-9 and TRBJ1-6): DTGVSQNPRHKITKRGQNVTFRCDPISEHNRLYWYRQTLGQGPEFLTYFQNEAQLEKSRLLSDRFSAERPKGSFSTLEIQRTEQGDSAMYLCASSSWGDNSPLHFGNGTRLTVT.

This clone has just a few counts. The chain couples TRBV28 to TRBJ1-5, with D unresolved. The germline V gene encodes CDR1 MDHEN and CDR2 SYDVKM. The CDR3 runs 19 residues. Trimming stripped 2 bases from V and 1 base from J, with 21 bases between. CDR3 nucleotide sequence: TGTGCCAGCAGTTTACCGTCAGGCTACCATTTAAGGAGCAATCAGCCCCAGCATTTT. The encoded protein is CASSLPSGYHLRSNQPQHF.

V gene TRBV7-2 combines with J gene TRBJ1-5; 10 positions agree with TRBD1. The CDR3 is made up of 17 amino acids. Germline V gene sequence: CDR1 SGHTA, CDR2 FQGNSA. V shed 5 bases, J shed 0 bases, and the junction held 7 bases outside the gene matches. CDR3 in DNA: TGTGCCAGCAGCGCGGGACAGGGGAACCCTAGCAATCAGCCCCAGCATTTT. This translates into CASSAGQGNPSNQPQHF.

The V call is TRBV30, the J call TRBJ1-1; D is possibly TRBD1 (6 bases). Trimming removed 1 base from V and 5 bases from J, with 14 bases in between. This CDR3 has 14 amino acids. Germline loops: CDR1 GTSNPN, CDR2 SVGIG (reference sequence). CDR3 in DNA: TGTGCCTGGAGTGAGCAATCAGGGGTGACTGAAGCTTTCTTT. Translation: CAWSEQSGVTEAFF.

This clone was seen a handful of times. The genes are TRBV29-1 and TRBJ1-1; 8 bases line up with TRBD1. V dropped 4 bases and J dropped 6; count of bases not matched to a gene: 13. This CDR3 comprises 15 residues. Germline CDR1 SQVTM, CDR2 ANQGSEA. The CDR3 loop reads CSVGPGQARKSEAFF. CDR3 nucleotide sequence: TGCAGCGTTGGACCGGGACAGGCCAGAAAGTCTGAAGCTTTCTTT.

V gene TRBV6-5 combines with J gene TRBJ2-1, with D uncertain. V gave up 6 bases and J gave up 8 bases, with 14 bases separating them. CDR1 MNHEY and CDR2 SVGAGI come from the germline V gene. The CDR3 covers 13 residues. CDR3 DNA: TGTGCCAGCAGCCCGGCCCTAGTATATGAGCAGTTCTTC. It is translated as CASSPALVYEQFF.

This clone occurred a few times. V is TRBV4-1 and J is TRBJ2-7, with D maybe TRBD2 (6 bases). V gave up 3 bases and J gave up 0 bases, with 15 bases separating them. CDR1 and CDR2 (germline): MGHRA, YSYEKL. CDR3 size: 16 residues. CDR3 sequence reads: CASSQTRLLISYEQYF. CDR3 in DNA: TGCGCCAGCAGCCAGACTAGACTACTTATCTCCTACGAGCAGTACTTC.

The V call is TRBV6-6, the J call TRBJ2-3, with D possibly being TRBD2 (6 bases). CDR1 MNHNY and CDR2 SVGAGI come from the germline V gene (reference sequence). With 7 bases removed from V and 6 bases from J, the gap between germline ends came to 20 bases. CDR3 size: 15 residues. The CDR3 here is CASTNSGTGSDTQYF. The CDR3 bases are TGTGCCAGCACCAACTCAGGGACCGGGAGTGATACGCAGTATTTT.

CDR3 coding DNA: TGTGCTAGTGGTTTTTGTGCAGACAACAGGAAAGGGAACTATGGCTACACCTTC. It specifies CASGFCADNRKGNYGYTF. The V and J genes are TRBV12-5 and TRBJ1-2, with D possibly TRBD1 on 5 matching bases. This CDR3 spans 18 amino acids. Between the trimmed V and J ends, which lost 3 bases and 2 bases, there was a span of 22 bases. The germline V gene encodes CDR1 LGHNT and CDR2 FRNRAP.

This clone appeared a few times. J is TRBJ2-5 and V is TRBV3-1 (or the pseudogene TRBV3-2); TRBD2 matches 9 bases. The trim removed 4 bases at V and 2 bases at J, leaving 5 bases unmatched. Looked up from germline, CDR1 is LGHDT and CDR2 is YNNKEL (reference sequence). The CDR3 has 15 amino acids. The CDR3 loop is CASSPGTSWQETQYF. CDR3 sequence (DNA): TGTGCCAGCAGCCCTGGGACTAGCTGGCAAGAGACCCAGTACTTC.

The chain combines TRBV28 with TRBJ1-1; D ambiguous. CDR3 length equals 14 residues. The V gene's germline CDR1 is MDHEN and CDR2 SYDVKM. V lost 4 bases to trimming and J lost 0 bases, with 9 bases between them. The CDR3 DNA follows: TGTGCCAGCAGTTCACCTCACATGAACACTGAAGCTTTCTTT. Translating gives CASSSPHMNTEAFF.

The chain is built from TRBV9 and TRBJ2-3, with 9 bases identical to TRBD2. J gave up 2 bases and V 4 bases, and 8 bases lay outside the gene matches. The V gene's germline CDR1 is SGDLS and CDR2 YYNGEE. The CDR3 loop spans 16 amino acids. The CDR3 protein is CASSPRTSAPTDTQYF. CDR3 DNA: TGTGCCAGCAGCCCCCGGACTAGCGCCCCCACAGATACGCAGTATTTT.

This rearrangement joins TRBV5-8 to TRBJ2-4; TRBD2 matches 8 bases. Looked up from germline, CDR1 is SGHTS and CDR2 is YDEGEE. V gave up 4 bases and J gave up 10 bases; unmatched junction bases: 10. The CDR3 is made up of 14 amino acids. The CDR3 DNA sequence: TGTGCCAGCAGCATCTCTCGGACTAGCAAGATTCAGTACTTC. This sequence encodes CASSISRTSKIQYF.